What follows are 32 T cell receptor beta chains derived from one specimen sequenced in a study of healthy donors' naive CD4 and CD8 T cells. Starting from 450 to 550 ng of total RNA, TCR libraries were made with linear amplification. TCRdb processed the reads anew with MiXCR; each CDR3 protein has one entry. The sample yields 180,000 or so distinct CDR3 sequences, over 60% seen once. Input material: naive CD4+ and CD8+ T cells sorted from blood, pooled from several donors. The receptors were gathered from a pool of human donors in good health; the sample pools cells from several healthy donors.

This clonotype was seen a few times. V usage is TRBV5-5 and J usage is TRBJ2-3; weak D call: TRBD2 (5 bases). Germline lookup yields CDR1 SGHKS and CDR2 YYEKEE (reference sequence). This CDR3 is 12 amino acids long. Trimming took 5 bases from V and 3 from J, leaving 7 bases between them. The CDR3, as DNA: TGTGCCAGCAGGCTAGCTACAGATACGCAGTATTTT. Its translation is CASRLATDTQYF.

The rearrangement links TRBV2 to TRBJ2-5, with D uncertain. This CDR3 spans 13 amino acids. Per germline, CDR1 SNHLY and CDR2 FYNNEI. Trimming removed 6 bases at V and 5 bases at J, with 13 bases between. The CDR3 here is CASSERVGETQYF. CDR3 in DNA: TGTGCCAGCAGCGAAAGGGTAGGGGAGACCCAGTACTTC.

The rearrangement joins TRBV6-5 to TRBJ1-2, with D unresolved. This CDR3 contains 16 residues. V lost 2 bases, J lost 3 bases, and 16 bases lay in between. Germline V gene sequence: CDR1 MNHEY, CDR2 SVGAGI. This chain's CDR3 is CASSYGVGEPYYGYTF. The CDR3 coding sequence is TGTGCCAGCAGTTACGGCGTCGGGGAACCTTACTATGGCTACACCTTC.

The CDR3, as DNA: TGCGCCAGCAGCTTAGAGGGGCAAGGTGGAGAGACCCAGTACTTC. Its translation: CASSLEGQGGETQYF. The rearrangement links TRBV5-1 to TRBJ2-5; D possibly uses TRBD1 or TRBD2 (5 bases each). The length of the CDR3 is 15 residues. V lost 2 bases and J lost 4, with 15 bases in between. CDR1 is SGHRS, CDR2 YFSETQ, per germline.

The chain combines TRBV7-8 with TRBJ2-3, with D perhaps assigned TRBD1 or TRBD2 (6 bases each). The V end was cut by 1 base, the J end by 0 bases, with 8 bases between. The CDR3 is made up of 15 amino acids. Per the germline V gene, CDR1 is SGHVS and CDR2 is FQNEAQ. In DNA, the CDR3 is TGTGCCAGCAGCTTAGAGGGGGGCAGCACAGATACGCAGTATTTT. Encoded protein: CASSLEGGSTDTQYF.

V usage is TRBV15 and J usage is TRBJ2-5; 8 positions agree with TRBD1. The CDR3 totals 14 residues. From germline, CDR1 is LNHNV and CDR2 YYDKDF (reference sequence). The V segment lost 4 bases and the J segment 5 bases; nucleotides outside the gene matches: 6. DNA of the CDR3: TGTGCCACCAGCACCAGGACAGGGTACGAGACCCAGTACTTC. Its translation is CATSTRTGYETQYF.

The chain joins TRBV20-1 to TRBJ2-2, with a weak D call TRBD1 (6 bases). Germline V CDR1 and CDR2: DFQATT, SNEGSKA (reference sequence). The CDR3 has 15 amino acids. V was pared by 3 bases and J by 3 bases, with 14 bases between. CDR3 sequence (DNA): TGCAGTGCTAGGCGTCCAGGGGCCTACACCGGGGAGCTGTTTTTT. Its protein product is CSARRPGAYTGELFF.

The chain joins TRBV29-1 to TRBJ1-4; 8 bases line up with TRBD1. The V gene's germline CDR1 is SQVTM and CDR2 ANQGSEA. The CDR3 spans 15 residues. The J segment lost 0 bases and the V segment lost 4 bases, leaving 4 bases of the junction unmatched. The CDR3 protein is CSVGGQAATNEKLFF. CDR3 sequence (DNA): TGCAGCGTTGGGGGACAGGCGGCAACTAATGAAAAACTGTTTTTT.

V usage is TRBV27 and J usage is TRBJ1-6, with D unclear. Trimming shortened V by 4 bases and J by 4 bases, and 5 bases separated the two germline ends. CDR1 is MNHEY, CDR2 SMNVEV, per germline (reference sequence). The length of the CDR3 is 13 residues. Here the CDR3 DNA reads TGTGCCAGCAGTTACCTTTATAATTCACCCCTCCACTTT. It encodes CASSYLYNSPLHF.

The CDR3 loop is CASSLQGRRNEQFF. The DNA of the CDR3 is TGTGCCAGCAGTTTGCAGGGGAGGAGAAATGAGCAGTTCTTC. The genes are TRBV27 and TRBJ2-1; perhaps D is TRBD1 or TRBD2 (6 bases each). Germline-derived CDR1 and CDR2 are MNHEY and SMNVEV (reference sequence). The CDR3 spans 14 residues. V was clipped by 3 bases and J by 7 bases, with 13 bases between them.

The chain joins TRBV14 to TRBJ1-2; D is possibly TRBD1 (5 bases). Deletions cut 2 bases from V and 7 bases from J, with 14 bases between. CDR3 length: 14 amino acids. Germline loops: CDR1 SGHDN, CDR2 FVKESK. The CDR3 is CASSQRTRGGGYTF. The CDR3 region has the DNA TGTGCCAGCAGCCAACGGACTAGGGGCGGTGGCTACACCTTC. The full variable domain, completed using reference TRBV14 and TRBJ1-2, is EAGVTQFPSHSVIEKGQTVTLRCDPISGHDNLYWYRRVMGKEIKFLLHFVKESKQDESGMPNNRFLAERTGGTYSTLKVQPAELEDSGVYFCASSQRTRGGGYTFGSGTRLTVV.

This chain uses TRBV5-1 with TRBJ2-1; 13 nucleotides line up with TRBD2. Losses at the gene ends were 4 bases for V and 5 bases for J; bases not matched to a gene: 3. This CDR3 has 15 residues. Germline-derived CDR1 and CDR2 are SGHRS and YFSETQ. The CDR3: CASSKGTSGNNEQFF. CDR3 sequence (DNA): TGCGCCAGCAGCAAGGGGACTAGCGGGAACAATGAGCAGTTCTTC.

The J gene is TRBJ1-1, the V gene TRBV19; 7 bases map to TRBD1. V shed 7 bases, J shed 1 base, and the junction held 6 bases outside the gene matches. The CDR3 contains 14 residues. The germline CDR1 and CDR2 sequences are LNHDA and SQIVND (reference sequence). DNA of the CDR3: TGTGCCAGTACCCTTCAGGGGGGGAACACTGAAGCTTTCTTT. Translating it yields CASTLQGGNTEAFF. The full variable domain, rest sourced from reference TRBV19 and TRBJ1-1, is DGGITQSPKYLFRKEGQNVTLSCEQNLNHDAMYWYRQDPGQGLRLIYYSQIVNDFQKGDIAEGYSVSREKKESFPLTVTSAQKNPTAFYLCASTLQGGNTEAFFGQGTRLTVV.

The chain joins TRBV30 to TRBJ1-5; D unclear. CDR1 and CDR2 (germline): GTSNPN, SVGIG (reference sequence). The CDR3 is made up of 15 amino acids. V gave up 1 base and J gave up 1 base, with 11 bases separating them. The CDR3 is CAWSEGPASNQPQHF. CDR3 bases: TGTGCCTGGAGTGAAGGTCCCGCGAGCAATCAGCCCCAGCATTTT.

V is TRBV29-1 and J is TRBJ2-3; a possible D gene is TRBD2 (6 bases). The CDR3 totals 13 residues. Trimming cost V 6 bases and J 2 bases, with 12 bases left between them. CDR1 is SQVTM, CDR2 ANQGSEA, per germline. The CDR3 DNA follows: TGCAGCGTCCATAGCGGCGCCACAGATACGCAGTATTTT. Protein sequence: CSVHSGATDTQYF.

V and J are TRBV6-5 and TRBJ2-3, with D perhaps matching TRBD1 (6 bases). Trimming cost V 10 bases and J 4 bases, with 15 bases left between them. The CDR3 runs 13 residues. CDR1 is MNHEY, CDR2 SVGAGI, per germline. CDR3 loop: CAMLKGVADTQYF. CDR3 nucleotide sequence: TGTGCCATGCTGAAGGGGGTTGCAGATACGCAGTATTTT.

The V call is TRBV14, the J call TRBJ2-5; no clear D gene. Trimming pared 8 bases from V and 2 bases from J, leaving 15 bases between. The germline gives CDR1 SGHDN, CDR2 FVKESK. The length of the CDR3 is 14 residues. CDR3 residues: CASSLGALQETQYF. DNA of the CDR3: TGTGCCAGCTCACTTGGAGCGTTGCAAGAGACCCAGTACTTC.

A few counts support this clonotype. The chain recombines TRBV27 with TRBJ1-1, with 9 nucleotides matching TRBD1. Trimming took 1 base from V and 4 from J; bases not matched to a gene: 7. CDR1 is MNHEY, CDR2 SMNVEV, per germline (reference sequence). The CDR3 totals 16 residues. CDR3 nucleotide sequence: TGTGCCAGCAGTTTATTTGACGGGACAGGGAGCACTGAAGCTTTCTTT. Its translation is CASSLFDGTGSTEAFF.

This chain links TRBV29-1 with TRBJ2-4; TRBD1 is a possible D gene (5 bases). Trimming cost V 0 bases and J 7 bases, with 10 bases left between them. Looked up from germline, CDR1 is SQVTM and CDR2 is ANQGSEA. The CDR3 totals 13 residues. Written as DNA, the CDR3 is TGCAGCGTTGAAGATGACCCAGGGAACATTCAGTACTTC. Amino acids: CSVEDDPGNIQYF.

CDR3 DNA sequence: TGCAGTGCTCTGCGAAGACAGGGATCGGAAGAGCAGTACTTC. This encodes CSALRRQGSEEQYF. This chain joins TRBV20-1 and TRBJ2-7; 7 nucleotides agree with TRBD1. The CDR3 runs to 14 residues. CDR1 is DFQATT and CDR2 is SNEGSKA in the germline V gene (reference sequence). Trimming took 5 bases from V and 7 from J; bases not matched to a gene: 14.

This clonotype has only a few counts. The V call is TRBV5-4, the J call TRBJ2-2; unclear D gene. The length of the CDR3 is 16 residues. V gave up 5 bases and J gave up 1 base, with 15 bases separating them. Germline lookup yields CDR1 SGHNT and CDR2 YYREEE (reference sequence). Written as DNA, the CDR3 is TGTGCCAGCAGATCATTCCTACAGCAGAACACCGGGGAGCTGTTTTTT. It encodes CASRSFLQQNTGELFF.

As concerns this clonotype: The junction and the germline gene differ at one end; a read error may be behind it. The gene calls are TRBV5-1 and TRBJ1-5; D remains ambiguous. The CDR3 has 14 residues. The germline CDR1 and CDR2 sequences are SGHRS and YFSETQ. CDR3 residues: CASSLGPSSQPQHF. For the CDR3, the DNA is TGCGCCAGCAGCTTGGGTCCAAGCAGTCAGCCCCAGCATTTT.

In regard to this clonotype: Sequence at one end of the junction differs from germline and may be a read error. V and J are TRBV27 and TRBJ2-7; D could derive from TRBD1 or TRBD2 (6 bases each). The CDR3 consists of 14 residues. Germline values: CDR1 MNHEY, CDR2 SMNVEV (reference sequence). The CDR3 DNA sequence: TGTGCCAGCGGTTTGGGGGGCGCCCGGAGGGAGCAGTACTTC. This sequence encodes CASGLGGARREQYF.

The rearrangement joins TRBV29-1 to TRBJ2-7, with a tentative D call TRBD2 (6 bases). This CDR3 contains 13 residues. V was shortened by 4 bases and J by 6 bases, with 16 bases between the two germline ends. Germline lookup yields CDR1 SQVTM and CDR2 ANQGSEA. In DNA, the CDR3 is TGCAGCGTTGGAAGGCTAGCGACACGCGAGCAGTACTTC. This codes for CSVGRLATREQYF.

This clonotype was seen a handful of times. The chain links TRBV29-1 to TRBJ1-1; 8 bases are shared with TRBD1. The CDR3 totals 15 residues. V shed 4 bases and J 0 bases; nucleotides not matched to a gene: 7. CDR1 is SQVTM, CDR2 ANQGSEA, per germline. The CDR3 sequence: CSVGDRQGLNTEAFF. The CDR3 DNA follows: TGCAGCGTTGGGGATCGACAGGGGCTGAACACTGAAGCTTTCTTT.

The CDR3 region is CASSDLWAREQYF. In nucleotides, the CDR3 is TGTGCCAGCAGCGATTTGTGGGCGCGCGAGCAGTACTTC. This chain links TRBV11-1 with TRBJ2-7; D not resolved. Germline V gene lookup returns CDR1 SGHAT and CDR2 FQDESV (reference sequence). Trimming shortened V by 5 bases and J by 6 bases, and 14 bases separated the two germline ends. The CDR3 has 13 amino acids.

The table lists this clonotype with a count of one. The chain joins TRBV12-3 or TRBV12-4 to TRBJ2-2; 9 nucleotides agree with TRBD2. The CDR3 has 15 amino acids. Trimming removed 5 bases from V and 5 bases from J; junction bases left unmatched: 6. CDR3 residues: CASSHSGSRTGELFF. DNA of the CDR3: TGTGCCAGCAGTCATAGCGGGAGTAGGACCGGGGAGCTGTTTTTT.

This sequence joins TRBV27 and TRBJ2-6; D is unclear. Germline-derived CDR1 and CDR2 are MNHEY and SMNVEV (reference sequence). Trimming removed 5 bases from V and 4 bases from J, with 9 bases in between. CDR3 length equals 14 residues. CDR3 amino acids: CASSLQIGANVLTF. The CDR3 nucleotides are TGTGCCAGCAGTCTTCAAATCGGGGCCAACGTCCTGACTTTC. The full variable domain, with the rest looked up from reference TRBV27 and TRBJ2-6, is EAQVTQNPRYLITVTGKKLTVTCSQNMNHEYMSWYRQDPGLGLRQIYYSMNVEVTDKGDVPEGYKVSRKEKRNFPLILESPSPNQTSLYFCASSLQIGANVLTFGAGSRLTVL.

V is TRBV29-1 and J is TRBJ2-7; 7 nucleotides agree with TRBD2. The V segment lost 6 bases and the J segment 0 bases; nucleotides outside the gene matches: 5. Germline assignment: CDR1 SQVTM and CDR2 ANQGSEA. The CDR3 spans 13 residues. CDR3 coding DNA: TGCAGCGTAAAACTAGCGAGCTCCTACGAGCAGTACTTC. It encodes CSVKLASSYEQYF.

The rearrangement links TRBV29-1 to TRBJ2-7; D possibly corresponds to TRBD1 (6 bases). Germline loops: CDR1 SQVTM, CDR2 ANQGSEA. The CDR3 extends over 14 amino acids. The V gene lost 3 bases and the J gene lost 1 base, with 13 bases spanning the gap. The chain's CDR3 is CSVEGRGRSYEQYF. The CDR3 nucleotides read TGCAGCGTTGAGGGCAGGGGACGATCCTACGAGCAGTACTTC.

The gene calls are TRBV7-9 and TRBJ1-2, with 8 bases matching TRBD1. Trimming took 3 bases from V and 6 from J; bases not matched to a gene: 6. The germline gives CDR1 SEHNR, CDR2 FQNEAQ (reference sequence). The CDR3 has 14 amino acids. CDR3 loop: CASSLGRGLNGYTF. The CDR3 DNA follows: TGTGCCAGCAGCTTGGGCAGGGGGCTGAATGGCTACACCTTC.

This clonotype was detected only once. This sequence joins TRBV29-1 and TRBJ2-7; D ambiguous. CDR1 SQVTM and CDR2 ANQGSEA come from the germline V gene. Trimming removed 7 bases from V and 6 bases from J, with 16 bases in between. This CDR3 spans 12 amino acids. CDR3 DNA: TGCAGCGCCACCCAATCACAGTCCGAGCAGTACTTC. Its protein product is CSATQSQSEQYF.